The 21 T cell receptor beta chains in this list originate from one sample, sequenced in a study of T cells in Graves' hyperthyroidism and ophthalmopathy. Amplified TCR beta CDR3 regions came from RNA transcripts. An initial round of RT-PCR targeting the TCR CDR3 relied on the HTBI primer set. TCRdb reanalysed the multiplex PCR reads using MiXCR and keeps one entry per CDR3 protein. Among 530,000 or so distinct CDR3 sequences listed, under 20% were seen once. The sample taken for sequencing was blood. Receptor source: a woman under 30 with Graves' ophthalmopathy.

The table lists this clonotype with many counts. CDR3 sequence (DNA): TGTGCCAGCAGCTTACTTGGCGGTGGTGGTCAGCCCCAGCATTTT. This gives the protein CASSLLGGGGQPQHF. V gene TRBV7-2 combines with J gene TRBJ1-5; no clear D gene. The CDR3 loop spans 15 amino acids. Germline loops: CDR1 SGHTA, CDR2 FQGNSA. V was pared by 2 bases and J by 6 bases, with 14 bases between.

The rearrangement uses TRBV27 and TRBJ2-3; D is ambiguous. The CDR3 is made up of 13 amino acids. The germline V and J ends were trimmed by 3 bases and 1 base, with 5 bases remaining between them. Per the germline V gene, CDR1 is MNHEY and CDR2 is SMNVEV (reference sequence). This CDR3 reads CASSFFGTDTQYF. As DNA, the CDR3 is TGTGCCAGCAGTTTTTTCGGCACAGATACGCAGTATTTT.

This clonotype was counted at least ten times. V usage is TRBV12-5 and J usage is TRBJ2-3, with D perhaps assigned TRBD1 or TRBD2 (6 bases each). This CDR3 region has 15 residues. Germline values: CDR1 LGHNT, CDR2 FRNRAP. Trimming cost V 3 bases and J 3 bases, with 13 bases left between them. CDR3 nucleotide sequence: TGTGCTAGTGGTTTAGGGGGGATCGGAACAGATACGCAGTATTTT. The encoded protein is CASGLGGIGTDTQYF.

This clonotype was detected only a few times. This chain uses TRBV28 with TRBJ1-2, with D maybe TRBD1 (5 bases). The CDR3 spans 15 residues. Germline loops: CDR1 MDHEN, CDR2 SYDVKM. V shed 7 bases and J shed 1 base, with 16 bases lying between them. The CDR3 is CASTPWGELNYGYTF. The CDR3 DNA reads as TGTGCCAGCACACCCTGGGGCGAACTTAACTATGGCTACACCTTC.

This clonotype was recorded many times. The V gene is TRBV12-3 or TRBV12-4, the J gene TRBJ2-1; 13 nucleotides agree with TRBD2. J was trimmed by 0 bases and V by 5 bases; bases with no gene match: 1. The CDR3 loop spans 16 amino acids. CDR3 region: CASSRLAGGSYNEQFF. CDR3 DNA sequence: TGTGCCAGCAGTCGACTAGCGGGAGGCTCCTACAATGAGCAGTTCTTC.

V usage is TRBV29-1 and J usage is TRBJ1-3; no reliable D call. V was trimmed by 2 bases and J by 4 bases, leaving 3 bases between them. Germline V gene sequence: CDR1 SQVTM, CDR2 ANQGSEA. The CDR3 totals 11 residues. This CDR3 reads CSVEYGNTIYF. CDR3 coding DNA: TGCAGCGTTGAATACGGAAACACCATATATTTT. The full variable domain, completed using reference TRBV29-1 and TRBJ1-3, is SAVISQKPSRDICQRGTSLTIQCQVDSQVTMMFWYRQQPGQSLTLIATANQGSEATYESGFVIDKFPISRPNLTFSTLTVSNMSPEDSSIYLCSVEYGNTIYFGEGSWLTVV.

This clonotype has only a few counts. The chain joins TRBV6-8 to TRBJ1-1; 8 bases are a match to TRBD1. Trimming at V came to 2 bases and at J to 0 bases, leaving 8 bases not matched to a gene. This CDR3 is 17 amino acids long. Looked up from germline, CDR1 is MNHGY and CDR2 is SAAAGT. CDR3 bases: TGTGCCAGCAGTTACGGACAGGGTAAACGGATGAACACTGAAGCTTTCTTT. This codes for CASSYGQGKRMNTEAFF.

This clonotype was seen a few times. The chain couples TRBV6-2 or TRBV6-3 to TRBJ2-1; D gene uncertain. Germline V gives CDR1 MNHEY, CDR2 SVGEGT. The length of the CDR3 is 14 residues. Between the trimmed V and J ends, which lost 3 bases and 9 bases, there was a span of 15 bases. The CDR3 spells CASSYSALSREQFF. The CDR3 nucleotides are TGTGCCAGCAGTTATTCCGCGTTGAGCCGTGAGCAGTTCTTC.

This clonotype was recorded a few times. The chain recombines TRBV19 with TRBJ1-5; 8 bases line up with TRBD1. CDR1 is LNHDA and CDR2 is SQIVND in the germline V gene (reference sequence). The CDR3 is 16 amino acids. The V and J ends lost 7 bases and 7 bases, in that order; junction bases with no gene match: 15. CDR3 sequence: CASKDFHQGAIQPQHF. CDR3 DNA: TGTGCCAGTAAAGACTTTCACCAGGGGGCGATCCAGCCCCAGCATTTT.

This clonotype was seen a few times. Its ends do not fully match the called genes, so a read error is possible. The chain links TRBV2 to TRBJ1-2; the D gene is possibly TRBD1 (5 bases). This CDR3 spans 16 amino acids. The germline V gene has CDR1 SNHLY and CDR2 FYNNEI. CDR3 bases: TGTGCCCCCAAAAAGGAAATCCTAACTCGGGACTATGGCAACACCTTC. Translating gives CAPKKEILTRDYGNTF.

This clonotype has ten or more counts. This chain uses TRBV30 with TRBJ1-2, with a weak D call TRBD1 (6 bases). This CDR3 has 12 amino acids. The V end lost 3 bases, the J end lost 8 bases, and 13 bases lay between the germline ends. Germline V CDR1 and CDR2: GTSNPN, SVGIG (reference sequence). CDR3 sequence reads: CAWSRGISGYTF. Written as DNA, the CDR3 is TGTGCCTGGAGCAGGGGAATTAGCGGCTACACCTTC.

In regard to this clonotype: The junction and the germline gene differ at one end; a read error may be behind it. The genes are TRBV6-1 and TRBJ2-3; no clear D gene. CDR1 MNHNS and CDR2 SASEGT come from the germline V gene. The CDR3 is 12 amino acids. In DNA, the CDR3 is TGTGCCATCAGTGTTAGCACAGATACGCAGTCTTTT. Translating it yields CAISVSTDTQSF.

This clonotype has a count of ten or more. This chain joins TRBV30 and TRBJ1-2; the D gene is possibly TRBD1 (5 bases). Trimming removed 2 bases at V and 4 bases at J, with 17 bases between. CDR1 is GTSNPN and CDR2 is SVGIG in the germline V gene (reference sequence). CDR3 length: 15 residues. The CDR3 protein is CAWSRSFDSPYGYTF. DNA of the CDR3: TGTGCCTGGAGTCGCTCGTTCGACAGCCCCTATGGCTACACCTTC.

The chain has TRBV29-1 and TRBJ2-5; D might be TRBD2 (5 bases). V was clipped by 0 bases and J by 2 bases, with 10 bases between them. Per the germline V gene, CDR1 is SQVTM and CDR2 is ANQGSEA. The CDR3 is 14 residues long. The CDR3 nucleotides are TGCAGCGTTGAAGAAGAAAGGGAGCAAGAGACCCAGTACTTC. Translation: CSVEEEREQETQYF. The entire variable domain, with the rest obtained from reference TRBV29-1 and TRBJ2-5, is as follows: SAVISQKPSRDICQRGTSLTIQCQVDSQVTMMFWYRQQPGQSLTLIATANQGSEATYESGFVIDKFPISRPNLTFSTLTVSNMSPEDSSIYLCSVEEEREQETQYFGPGTRLLVL.

This clonotype was recorded at least ten times. The V and J genes are TRBV20-1 and TRBJ2-7; 7 bases match TRBD2. Germline CDR1 DFQATT, CDR2 SNEGSKA (reference sequence). The CDR3 is 14 amino acids. Germline trimming cut 2 bases from V and 4 bases from J; bases unmatched to any gene: 8. DNA for the CDR3: TGCAGTGCTAGACCTAGCGGAGGACGGTACGAGCAGTACTTC. Its protein product is CSARPSGGRYEQYF.

This clonotype was counted ten times or more. The chain employs TRBV7-8 and TRBJ2-1; 8 nucleotides agree with TRBD1. CDR3 length equals 15 residues. J was trimmed by 0 bases and V by 5 bases; bases with no gene match: 3. The V gene's germline CDR1 is SGHVS and CDR2 FQNEAQ. The CDR3 spells CASSLGQASYNEQFF. The CDR3 DNA sequence: TGTGCCAGCAGCCTGGGACAGGCCTCCTACAATGAGCAGTTCTTC.

The chain has TRBV27 and TRBJ1-4; D gene ambiguous. CDR3 size: 14 residues. Trimming left V 8 bases short and J 0 bases short, with 10 bases between. CDR1 and CDR2 from the germline V gene are MNHEY and SMNVEV (reference sequence). The CDR3 region is CASQRLATNEKLFF. In nucleotides, the CDR3 is TGTGCCAGCCAGCGCCTTGCAACTAATGAAAAACTGTTTTTT.

The table lists this clonotype with many counts. The genes are TRBV28 and TRBJ2-7; TRBD2 is a possible D gene (6 bases). Trimming removed 3 bases at V and 3 bases at J, with 12 bases between. The CDR3 is 14 residues long. CDR1 MDHEN and CDR2 SYDVKM come from the germline V gene. Written as DNA, the CDR3 is TGTGCCAGCAGTTTTATCAGGGAGGACTACGAGCAGTACTTC. Residues: CASSFIREDYEQYF.

This clonotype was recorded at least ten times. The CDR3, as DNA: TGCAGCGTTCGGGACGAAAACACTGAAGCTTTCTTT. Translated: CSVRDENTEAFF. The V and J genes are TRBV29-1 and TRBJ1-1; D is possibly TRBD1 (5 bases). The CDR3 has 12 amino acids. The germline V gene has CDR1 SQVTM and CDR2 ANQGSEA. V gave up 5 bases and J gave up 2 bases, with 9 bases separating them.

This clonotype was observed a handful of times. The V call is TRBV27, the J call TRBJ2-7; D possibly corresponds to TRBD2 (5 bases). CDR1 is MNHEY and CDR2 is SMNVEV in the germline V gene (reference sequence). V was shortened by 0 bases and J by 3 bases, with 15 bases between the two germline ends. The CDR3 is 16 amino acids. DNA of the CDR3: TGTGCCAGCAGTTTATCGGGTGCAGGACTCTTCTACGAGCAGTACTTC. Its protein is CASSLSGAGLFYEQYF.

To note about this clonotype: The junction departs from germline at one end; a sequencing error may be responsible. This chain connects TRBV12-3 or TRBV12-4 to TRBJ2-7; D uncertain. The CDR3 has 11 residues. In DNA form, the CDR3 reads TGTGCCAGCAGCCGGACGTACGAGCAGCACTTC. Residues: CASSRTYEQHF.